This T cell receptor beta chain was obtained from a study of blood T cell repertoires in COVID-19. On the study more broadly: Whether acute or convalescent, the COVID-19 samples came from the United States, Italy and Spain.

As originally analysed: Researchers report that nucleated cell counts were estimated from reference gene primer amplification. The method was immunoSEQ multiplex PCR; TCRdb's version includes in-frame clones alone and lacks a portion of them. The D gene and trimming were derived from the DNA, and the V and J assignments and clone size from that table. Here the sample spans just over 70,000 clones, about 90% being singletons. The CDR3 consists of 14 residues. Trimming cost V 3 bases and J 4 bases, with 12 bases left between them. The germline CDR1 and CDR2 sequences are SGHAT and FQNNGV. The clonotype was recovered from a human donor in a cohort sampled during active COVID-19. V and J are TRBV11-2 and TRBJ1-1; D is unresolved. The sample taken for sequencing was peripheral blood. CDR3 loop: CASSLTGIGTEAFF. CDR3 coding DNA: TGTGCCAGCAGCTTGACGGGGATCGGCACTGAAGCTTTCTTT.